This T cell receptor (beta chain) was profiled in a study of blood T cell repertoires in COVID-19. Produced via immunoSEQ multiplex PCR; TCRdb's table is partial and in-frame only. The table has more than 300,000 clones, less than 90% seen once; the top ten hold about 5%. The sequenced sample was PBMCs or T cells enriched from blood (not recorded which). This clonotype was obtained from a woman aged 45-65 years who had recovered from COVID-19.

The CDR3 coding sequence is TGTGCCAGCTCACCACAGGGGGGGTATGGCTACACCTTC. Its protein product is CASSPQGGYGYTF. This chain uses TRBV18 with TRBJ1-2, with D tentatively TRBD1 (6 bases). The CDR3 loop spans 13 amino acids. V was cut by 1 base and J by 5 bases, with 8 bases left in between. Germline V CDR1 and CDR2: KGHSH, LQKENI.